This T cell receptor beta chain was obtained from a study of CD8+ T cells in alopecia areata. In each case, RNA was isolated and then reverse transcribed into cDNA as the sequencing template. Assay used: immunoSEQ multiplex PCR; TCRdb lists only in-frame clones, some missing. The sample consists of over 8,000 clones, 65% to 80% of them appearing once. This clone has a single count. From germline, CDR1 is MNHEY and CDR2 SVGAGI. V shed 0 bases and J shed 2 bases, with 8 bases lying between them. The CDR3 consists of 16 residues. The investigators collected lesional scalp punch biopsies and peripheral blood from alopecia areata patients.

The source of this sequence is a human donor with alopecia areata. The material sequenced was skin. The chain employs TRBV6-5 and TRBJ2-6; D remains ambiguous. CDR3 coding DNA: TGTGCCAGCAGTTACTCGTTAGGCGCTGGGGCCAACGTCCTGACTTTC. It specifies CASSYSLGAGANVLTF.